The T cell receptor beta chain described here comes from a study of cytomegalovirus exposure and HLA in healthy donors. On the study more broadly: As released early, the data held 80 million to 90 million unique TCRs from HLA-typed donors. Falling in the Caucasian-associated ancestry cluster were 80% to 90% of some 400 genotyped donors. Whole-study results and caveats: In an earlier analysis, productive rearrangement rates for most beta V segments clustered near 87% or 30%.

This clone was counted a few times. What it binds is not known. V shed 7 bases and J 0 bases; nucleotides not matched to a gene: 8. Germline V gives CDR1 SNHLY, CDR2 FYNNEI. This CDR3 is built from 15 residues. Despite likely unrecorded immune exposures, the donors were nominally healthy at the time of sampling. Amplification used 60 Vbeta primers and 13 Jbeta primers. The table came from immunoSEQ multiplex PCR; TCRdb's copy has only in-frame clones and leaves some out. The sample records a few hundred thousand clones, less than 80% being singletons. The rearrangement uses TRBV2 and TRBJ1-1; 7 bases agree with TRBD1. The specimen sequenced was PBMCs. The receptor comes from a girl aged 2 to 10 in good health and CMV-seronegative. The CDR3 is CASTRTGSMNTEAFF. CDR3 DNA sequence: TGTGCCAGCACCCGGACAGGCTCCATGAACACTGAAGCTTTCTTT.